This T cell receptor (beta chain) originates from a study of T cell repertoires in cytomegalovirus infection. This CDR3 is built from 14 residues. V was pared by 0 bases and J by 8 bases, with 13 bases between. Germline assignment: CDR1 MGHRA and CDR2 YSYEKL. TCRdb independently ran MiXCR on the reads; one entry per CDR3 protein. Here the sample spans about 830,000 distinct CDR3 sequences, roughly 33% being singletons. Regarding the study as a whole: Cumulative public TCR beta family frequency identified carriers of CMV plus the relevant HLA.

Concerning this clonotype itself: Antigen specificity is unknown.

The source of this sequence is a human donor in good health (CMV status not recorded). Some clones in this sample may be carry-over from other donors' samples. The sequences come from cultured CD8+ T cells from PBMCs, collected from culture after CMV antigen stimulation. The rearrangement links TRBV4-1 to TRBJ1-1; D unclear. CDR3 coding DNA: TGCGCCAGCAGCCAAGATGAGGGCTTGTTAGAAGCTTTCTTT. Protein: CASSQDEGLLEAFF.